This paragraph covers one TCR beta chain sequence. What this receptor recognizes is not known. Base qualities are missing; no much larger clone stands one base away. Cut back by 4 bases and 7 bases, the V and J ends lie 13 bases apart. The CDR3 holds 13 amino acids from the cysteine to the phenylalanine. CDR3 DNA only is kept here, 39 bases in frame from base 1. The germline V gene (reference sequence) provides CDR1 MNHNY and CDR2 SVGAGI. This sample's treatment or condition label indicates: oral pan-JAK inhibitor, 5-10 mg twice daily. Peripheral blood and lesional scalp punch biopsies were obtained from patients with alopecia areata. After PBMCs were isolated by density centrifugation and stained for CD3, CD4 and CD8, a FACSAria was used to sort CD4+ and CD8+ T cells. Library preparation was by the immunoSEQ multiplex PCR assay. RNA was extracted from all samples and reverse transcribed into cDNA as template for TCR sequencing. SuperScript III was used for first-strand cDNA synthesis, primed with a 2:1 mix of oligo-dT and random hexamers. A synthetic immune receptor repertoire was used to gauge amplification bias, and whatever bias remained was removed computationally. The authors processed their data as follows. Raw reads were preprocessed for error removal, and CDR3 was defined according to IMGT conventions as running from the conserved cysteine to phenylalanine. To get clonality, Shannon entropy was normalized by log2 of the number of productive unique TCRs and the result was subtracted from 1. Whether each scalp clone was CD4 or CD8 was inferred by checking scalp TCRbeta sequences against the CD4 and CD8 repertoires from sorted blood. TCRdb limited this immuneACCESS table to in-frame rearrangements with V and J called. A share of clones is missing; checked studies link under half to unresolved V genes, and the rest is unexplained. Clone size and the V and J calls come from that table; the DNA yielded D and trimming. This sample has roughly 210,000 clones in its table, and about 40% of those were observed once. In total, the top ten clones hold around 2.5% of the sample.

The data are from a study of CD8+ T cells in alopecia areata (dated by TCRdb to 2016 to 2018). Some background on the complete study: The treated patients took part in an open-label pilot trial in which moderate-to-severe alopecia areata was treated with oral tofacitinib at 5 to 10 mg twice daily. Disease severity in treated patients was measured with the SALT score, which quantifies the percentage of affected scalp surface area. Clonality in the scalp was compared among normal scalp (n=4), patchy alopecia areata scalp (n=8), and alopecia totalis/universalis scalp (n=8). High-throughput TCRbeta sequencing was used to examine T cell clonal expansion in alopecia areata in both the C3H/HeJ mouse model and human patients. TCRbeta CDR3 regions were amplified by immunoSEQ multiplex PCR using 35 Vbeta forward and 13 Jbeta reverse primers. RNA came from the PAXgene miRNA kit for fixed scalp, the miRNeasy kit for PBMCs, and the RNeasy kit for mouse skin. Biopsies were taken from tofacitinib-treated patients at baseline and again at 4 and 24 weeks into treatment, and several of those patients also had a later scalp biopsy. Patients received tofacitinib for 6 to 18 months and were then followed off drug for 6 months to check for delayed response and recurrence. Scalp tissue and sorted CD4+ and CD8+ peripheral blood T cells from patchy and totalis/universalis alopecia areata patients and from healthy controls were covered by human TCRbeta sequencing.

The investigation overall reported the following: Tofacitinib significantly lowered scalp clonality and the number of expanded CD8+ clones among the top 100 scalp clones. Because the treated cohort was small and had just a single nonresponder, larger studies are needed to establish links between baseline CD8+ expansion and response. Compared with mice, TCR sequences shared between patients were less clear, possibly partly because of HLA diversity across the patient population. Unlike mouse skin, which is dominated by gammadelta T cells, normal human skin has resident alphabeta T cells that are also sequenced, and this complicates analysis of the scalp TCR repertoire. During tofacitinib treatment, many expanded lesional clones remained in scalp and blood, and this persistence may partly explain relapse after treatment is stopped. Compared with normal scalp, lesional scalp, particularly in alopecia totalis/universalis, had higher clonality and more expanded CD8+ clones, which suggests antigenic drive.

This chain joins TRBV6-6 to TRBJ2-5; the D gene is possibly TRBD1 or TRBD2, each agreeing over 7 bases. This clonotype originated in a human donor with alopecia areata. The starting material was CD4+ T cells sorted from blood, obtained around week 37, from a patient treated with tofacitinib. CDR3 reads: CASSFTGEGTQYF. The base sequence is TGTGCCAGCAGTTTCACAGGGGAGGGGACCCAGTACTTC.